The present TCR beta chain was sequenced within a study of post-analysis software for immune sequencing data. General study findings and limits: The study found TRBV5-6, TRBV5-1 and TRBV20-1 among five TRBV segments more frequent in patients than controls.

The CDR3 is 14 residues long. Germline V gene sequence: CDR1 SQVTM, CDR2 ANQGSEA. V was cut by 6 bases and J by 4 bases, with 16 bases left in between. Concerning this clonotype itself: The antigen is undetermined.

Prepared libraries of TCR beta cDNA carried unique molecular identifiers. TCRdb reanalysed the PCR reads using MiXCR and keeps one entry per CDR3 protein. The profile shows approximately 770,000 distinct CDR3 sequences, roughly 46% of them singletons. The sequence came from a girl under 18 with multiple sclerosis. The rearrangement uses TRBV29-1 and TRBJ2-1; TRBD2 might be the D (6 bases). Sample: blood. The CDR3 protein is CSVPGLRAYNEQFF. The CDR3 DNA is TGCAGCGTCCCGGGACTCCGGGCATACAATGAGCAGTTCTTC.